Shown below are 9 T cell receptor beta chains from a single sample sequenced in a study of cytomegalovirus exposure and HLA in healthy donors. Primers for the PCR totalled 60 Vbeta and 13 Jbeta. Measured with immunoSEQ multiplex PCR; TCRdb has only the in-frame clones, and not every one. The profile shows fewer than 150,000 clones, more than 60% of them singletons. The sequencing sample was made of PBMCs. These receptor sequences come from a woman aged 35 to 49 in good health and CMV-seropositive.

The rearrangement uses TRBV19 and TRBJ2-7, with TRBD1 as a possible D gene (5 bases). Per germline, CDR1 LNHDA and CDR2 SQIVND (reference sequence). This CDR3 contains 12 residues. Deletions cut 8 bases from V and 0 bases from J, with 8 bases between. The CDR3 DNA reads as TGTGCCAGTTCGGACATCTCCTACGAGCAGTACTTC. Protein sequence: CASSDISYEQYF.

The rearrangement uses TRBV9 and TRBJ1-1; D perhaps matches TRBD1 (6 bases). Between the trimmed V and J ends, which lost 0 bases and 3 bases, there was a span of 9 bases. This CDR3 spans 14 amino acids. Germline V CDR1 and CDR2: SGDLS, YYNGEE. CDR3 bases: TGTGCCAGCAGCGTAGGTGGGGGCCACACTGAAGCTTTCTTT. It translates to CASSVGGGHTEAFF.

The V and J genes are TRBV2 and TRBJ2-1, with 7 nucleotides matching TRBD1. The CDR3 runs to 12 residues. Germline CDR1 SNHLY, CDR2 FYNNEI. Unmatched junction bases numbered 6, after V lost 6 bases and J lost 10 bases. CDR3 sequence: CASRDQGDEQFF. The CDR3 DNA reads as TGTGCCAGCAGGGACCAGGGGGACGAGCAGTTCTTC.

This clone was recorded only once. V and J are TRBV7-9 and TRBJ1-3; D might be TRBD1 (6 bases). Germline V lookup: CDR1 SEHNR, CDR2 FQNEAQ (reference sequence). The CDR3 has 16 amino acids. Trimming pared 5 bases from V and 0 bases from J, leaving 14 bases between. The chain's CDR3 is CASSPTGINSGNTIYF. The CDR3 DNA is TGTGCCAGCAGCCCCACAGGGATTAACTCTGGAAACACCATATATTTT.

V usage is TRBV4-1 and J usage is TRBJ1-2; TRBD1 is a possible D gene (5 bases). Germline loops: CDR1 MGHRA, CDR2 YSYEKL. V was pared by 1 base and J by 4 bases, with 16 bases between. The CDR3 has 16 amino acids. In DNA form, the CDR3 reads TGCGCCAGCAGCCAAGCGCAAACTACAGGTATCTATGGCTACACCTTC. Its protein is CASSQAQTTGIYGYTF.

Only a few counts were recorded for this clone. This chain uses TRBV19 with TRBJ1-1; D unresolved. Trimming stripped 5 bases from V and 3 bases from J, with 10 bases between. The CDR3 contains 13 residues. Per the germline V gene, CDR1 is LNHDA and CDR2 is SQIVND (reference sequence). CDR3: CASSEGVHTEAFF. The CDR3 region has the DNA TGTGCCAGTAGTGAGGGCGTCCACACTGAAGCTTTCTTT.

The V call is TRBV7-8, the J call TRBJ2-3; D ambiguous. V lost 2 bases and J 3 bases, leaving 12 bases between the germline ends. CDR3 size: 15 residues. In germline, CDR1 is SGHVS, CDR2 FQNEAQ. The CDR3 loop reads CASSLNAAVTDTQYF. CDR3 in DNA: TGTGCCAGCAGCTTAAATGCTGCGGTTACAGATACGCAGTATTTT.

The J gene is TRBJ2-3, the V gene TRBV27; a possible D gene is TRBD2 (6 bases). The CDR3 sequence is 16 residues long. Germline assignment: CDR1 MNHEY and CDR2 SMNVEV (reference sequence). With 6 bases removed from V and 3 bases from J, the gap between germline ends came to 19 bases. The CDR3 sequence is CASSPRDWVVTDTQYF. CDR3 DNA sequence: TGTGCCAGCAGCCCCCGGGACTGGGTGGTGACAGATACGCAGTATTTT.

The chain employs TRBV5-1 and TRBJ2-5; D gene uncertain. CDR1 is SGHRS and CDR2 is YFSETQ in the germline V gene. Between the trimmed V and J ends, which lost 6 bases and 5 bases, there was a span of 8 bases. The CDR3 loop spans 11 amino acids. The CDR3 region is CASTDGETQYF. CDR3 DNA: TGCGCCAGCACCGACGGGGAGACCCAGTACTTC.